The 28 T cell receptor beta chains below were found in one sample sequenced in a study of Ad26.COV2.S vaccination and SARS-CoV-2 variants. Clones were sequenced by immunoSEQ multiplex PCR, and TCRdb holds only the in-frame ones, with some missing. The sample has hundreds of thousands of clones; about 88% are singletons. Treatment described: 19 received Ad26.COV2.S at low or high dose, single or two shots; about five received placebo; per-sample allocation not given. Repertoires come from day 63 after the first vaccine or placebo injection. Sequencing used peripheral blood, obtained in a trial of Ad26.COV2.S vaccine versus placebo. These TCRs come from a person between 18 and 59 years old who received the Ad26.COV2.S COVID-19 vaccine or a placebo.

The chain couples TRBV11-2 to TRBJ1-4; tentative D call: TRBD1 (6 bases). Germline V lookup: CDR1 SGHAT, CDR2 FQNNGV. V shed 5 bases and J shed 7 bases, with 17 bases lying between them. CDR3 length: 15 residues. CDR3 amino acids: CASSPLQGRGEKLFF. The DNA of the CDR3 is TGTGCCAGCAGCCCATTACAGGGACGGGGTGAAAAACTGTTTTTT.

The chain uses TRBV21-1 and TRBJ1-5. TRBV21-1 is a recognized pseudogene. CDR3 size: 17 residues. Here the CDR3 DNA reads TGTGCCAGCAGCCCAGGAGTCATAAGGGACAGCAATCAGCCCCAGCATTTT. It yields the protein CASSPGVIRDSNQPQHF.

V is TRBV3-1 (or the pseudogene TRBV3-2) and J is TRBJ2-7, with 10 bases that match TRBD2. V lost 5 bases, J lost 2 bases, and 9 bases stayed unmatched. The CDR3 runs to 16 residues. The germline gives CDR1 LGHDT, CDR2 YNNKEL (reference sequence). CDR3 sequence: CASSSPRTSGTYEQYF. CDR3 DNA: TGTGCCAGCAGCTCCCCCAGGACTAGCGGAACCTACGAGCAGTACTTC.

This clone was detected once. The rearrangement links TRBV28 to TRBJ2-1, with 7 bases aligning to TRBD2. The V and J ends lost 6 bases and 10 bases, in that order; junction bases with no gene match: 6. Germline V lookup: CDR1 MDHEN, CDR2 SYDVKM. This CDR3 comprises 12 residues. The DNA for the CDR3 is TGTGCCAGCAGGGGAATCGGGAGGGAGCAGTTCTTC. It yields the protein CASRGIGREQFF.

The chain carries TRBV2 and TRBJ1-5, with a weak D call TRBD1 (6 bases). The length of the CDR3 is 12 residues. V was trimmed by 4 bases and J by 9 bases, leaving 10 bases between them. Germline CDR1 is SNHLY and CDR2 is FYNNEI. The CDR3 nucleotides read TGTGCCAGCAGTGGGGGGCCCCGGCCCCAGCATTTT. It specifies CASSGGPRPQHF. Looking up the rest from reference TRBV2 and TRBJ1-5 gives the full variable domain: EPEVTQTPSHQVTQMGQEVILRCVPISNHLYFYWYRQILGQKVEFLVSFYNNEISEKSEIFDDQFSVERPDGSNFTLKIRSTKLEDSAMYFCASSGGPRPQHFGDGTRLSIL.

The chain couples TRBV7-2 to TRBJ2-3, with D tentatively TRBD1 (6 bases). CDR1 is SGHTA, CDR2 FQGNSA, per germline. V lost 0 bases and J 4 bases, leaving 11 bases between the germline ends. The CDR3 is 15 amino acids. DNA of the CDR3: TGTGCCAGCAGCTTAGCGGGGGCCTGGGCAGATACGCAGTATTTT. Translating it yields CASSLAGAWADTQYF.

The chain is built from TRBV7-2 and TRBJ2-3, with TRBD1 matching over 8 bases. There are 16 residues in the CDR3. The germline gives CDR1 SGHTA, CDR2 FQGNSA. With V trimmed by 7 bases and J by 4 bases, 13 bases remained unmatched. CDR3 DNA: TGTGCCAGCAACCTTAGGACAGGGTTAATATCAGATACGCAGTATTTT. This codes for CASNLRTGLISDTQYF.

The rearrangement links TRBV9 to TRBJ2-7, with 11 bases matching TRBD1. The CDR3 covers 16 residues. After removal of 1 base from V and 2 bases from J, the junction contained 5 bases not matched to a gene. Germline loops: CDR1 SGDLS, CDR2 YYNGEE. Here the CDR3 DNA reads TGTGCCAGCAGCGTATCAGGACAGGGGGCGGCCTACGAGCAGTACTTC. Translating gives CASSVSGQGAAYEQYF.

This chain links TRBV19 with TRBJ2-5; perhaps D is TRBD1 or TRBD2 (5 bases each). The CDR3 has 17 residues. Trimming shortened V by 3 bases and J by 5 bases, and 22 bases separated the two germline ends. Germline values: CDR1 LNHDA, CDR2 SQIVND (reference sequence). The CDR3 reads CASSMTPGGRSGETQYF. In DNA, the CDR3 is TGTGCCAGTAGTATGACCCCTGGGGGTCGCTCTGGGGAGACCCAGTACTTC.

The count of this clone is one. The chain joins TRBV5-6 to TRBJ2-1; possible D gene TRBD2, 6 bases. This CDR3 spans 15 amino acids. The germline V gene has CDR1 SGHDT and CDR2 YYEEEE. V dropped 1 base and J dropped 4 bases, with 12 bases sitting between them. The CDR3 loop is CASSLFTSSYNEQFF. The CDR3 DNA is TGTGCCAGCAGCTTGTTCACTAGCTCATACAATGAGCAGTTCTTC.

Of note for this clone: At one of its ends the junction is not consistent with the germline gene, which may arise from a read error. V is TRBV5-6 and J is TRBJ2-1; D is possibly TRBD1 or TRBD2 (5 bases each). Germline V lookup: CDR1 SGHDT, CDR2 YYEEEE. The CDR3 contains 13 residues. The CDR3 protein is CASTLAGINKQFF. CDR3 coding DNA: TGTGCCAGCACCCTAGCAGGGATCAATAAGCAGTTCTTC.

This sequence joins TRBV14 and TRBJ2-2, with TRBD1 as a possible D gene (6 bases). The CDR3 consists of 18 residues. CDR1 is SGHDN and CDR2 is FVKESK in the germline V gene. Trimming pared 4 bases from V and 2 bases from J, leaving 20 bases between. Written as DNA, the CDR3 is TGTGCCAGCAGCCCACGTCCCTGGGGGCTGCGAAACACCGGGGAGCTGTTTTTT. This gives the protein CASSPRPWGLRNTGELFF.

J is TRBJ2-1 and V is TRBV6-4, with 10 bases lining up with TRBD2. CDR3 size: 15 residues. With 3 bases clipped from V and 6 bases from J, the junction kept 5 bases outside the gene matches. Germline lookup yields CDR1 MRHNA and CDR2 SNTAGT. CDR3 protein: CASSEGSSGSNEQFF. CDR3 bases: TGTGCCAGCAGTGAAGGGTCTAGCGGGAGCAATGAGCAGTTCTTC.

V and J are TRBV7-3 and TRBJ2-6; no clear D. Trimming removed 7 bases at V and 1 base at J, with 5 bases between. Germline V gene data show CDR1 as SGHTA and CDR2 as FQGTGA. This CDR3 spans 13 amino acids. The CDR3: CASTVSGANVLTF. CDR3 nucleotides: TGTGCCAGCACCGTATCTGGGGCCAACGTCCTGACTTTC.

DNA for the CDR3: TGTGCCAGCAGCTCGGGACAGTTTGGGGCCAACGTCCTGACTTTC. This codes for CASSSGQFGANVLTF. The chain combines TRBV5-8 with TRBJ2-6; the match to TRBD1 covers 7 bases. Germline trimming cut 3 bases from V and 3 bases from J; bases unmatched to any gene: 3. This CDR3 comprises 15 residues. Germline CDR1 reads SGHTS; CDR2 reads YDEGEE.

The chain combines TRBV4-1 with TRBJ1-5; D unclear. The CDR3 length is 14 residues. Deletions cut 5 bases from V and 3 bases from J, with 11 bases between. Looked up from germline, CDR1 is MGHRA and CDR2 is YSYEKL. The CDR3 protein is CASSAPGINQPQHF. The CDR3 DNA is TGCGCCAGCAGCGCTCCGGGCATCAATCAGCCCCAGCATTTT.

The J gene is TRBJ1-4, the V gene TRBV27; possible D gene TRBD1, 5 bases. The CDR3 contains 17 residues. V gave up 6 bases and J gave up 2 bases, with 19 bases separating them. Germline CDR1 is MNHEY and CDR2 is SMNVEV (reference sequence). The CDR3 sequence is CASRPTRGRGTNEKLFF. In DNA, the CDR3 is TGTGCCAGCAGACCTACCCGAGGGAGGGGTACTAATGAAAAACTGTTTTTT.

The chain is built from TRBV5-1 and TRBJ1-3; 11 bases agree with TRBD1. Germline lookup yields CDR1 SGHRS and CDR2 YFSETQ. The V segment lost 4 bases and the J segment 7 bases; nucleotides outside the gene matches: 7. The CDR3 consists of 15 residues. CDR3 nucleotides: TGCGCCAGCAGCCTAGGGACAGGGGGACGGAACACCATATATTTT. As protein: CASSLGTGGRNTIYF. Full variable domain (rest looked up from reference TRBV5-1 and TRBJ1-3): KAGVTQTPRYLIKTRGQQVTLSCSPISGHRSVSWYQQTPGQGLQFLFEYFSETQRNKGNFPGRFSGRQFSNSRSEMNVSTLELGDSALYLCASSLGTGGRNTIYFGEGSWLTVV.

This sequence joins TRBV7-8 and TRBJ1-5, with D possibly being TRBD1 (5 bases). The CDR3 contains 13 residues. The V gene's germline CDR1 is SGHVS and CDR2 FQNEAQ. The V end was cut by 5 bases, the J end by 7 bases, with 12 bases between. The CDR3 region is CASSRGGGQPQHF. In nucleotides, the CDR3 is TGTGCCAGCAGCCGTGGGGGAGGGCAGCCCCAGCATTTT.

The chain carries TRBV30 and TRBJ1-4; D perhaps matches TRBD1 (5 bases). Trimming removed 5 bases from V and 4 bases from J, with 17 bases in between. CDR3 length equals 15 residues. The germline V gene encodes CDR1 GTSNPN and CDR2 SVGIG (reference sequence). Here the CDR3 reads CAWGRDGNHNEKLFF. The CDR3 DNA reads TGTGCCTGGGGAAGGGACGGTAACCATAATGAAAAACTGTTTTTT.

The rearrangement links TRBV9 to TRBJ2-7; D call uncertain. V was trimmed by 0 bases and J by 5 bases, leaving 12 bases between them. Germline V gives CDR1 SGDLS, CDR2 YYNGEE. The CDR3 has 14 amino acids. The CDR3 reads CASSVEGYRDEQYF. DNA of the CDR3: TGTGCCAGCAGCGTAGAGGGATATCGTGACGAGCAGTACTTC.

The CDR3 region is CASSVTSGNWLEQFF. CDR3 sequence (DNA): TGTGCCAGCAGCGTCACTAGCGGGAACTGGCTTGAGCAGTTCTTC. The V call is TRBV9, the J call TRBJ2-1; TRBD2 matches 10 bases. Germline V lookup: CDR1 SGDLS, CDR2 YYNGEE. The CDR3 consists of 15 residues. The junction had 8 bases not matched to a gene; V was cut back by 2 bases and J by 9 bases.

As DNA, the CDR3 is TGTGCCAGCAGTGAAGCGGCTCGGAGAAATCAGCCCCAGCATTTT. Translated: CASSEAARRNQPQHF. The rearrangement uses TRBV2 and TRBJ1-5; no firm D call. The CDR3 has 15 amino acids. Trimming removed 0 bases from V and 4 bases from J, with 10 bases in between. Germline V lookup: CDR1 SNHLY, CDR2 FYNNEI.

V is TRBV27 and J is TRBJ2-1; a weak D match, TRBD1 (6 bases). Trimming stripped 5 bases from V and 0 bases from J, with 11 bases between. Germline CDR1 MNHEY, CDR2 SMNVEV (reference sequence). The CDR3 totals 15 residues. The CDR3 sequence is CASSPYRDSYNEQFF. CDR3 in DNA: TGTGCCAGCAGTCCTTACAGGGACTCCTACAATGAGCAGTTCTTC.

The chain couples TRBV7-9 to TRBJ2-1; the match to TRBD2 covers 8 bases. After removal of 7 bases from V and 8 bases from J, the junction contained 7 bases not matched to a gene. Germline CDR1 is SEHNR and CDR2 is FQNEAQ (reference sequence). This CDR3 contains 13 residues. The CDR3 loop is CASNPGLAHEQFF. In nucleotides, the CDR3 is TGTGCCAGCAACCCCGGACTAGCCCATGAGCAGTTCTTC.

This clone came up once. The CDR3 region has the DNA TGTGCCAGCAGCCCCATCAGAGGAAACACCATATATTTT. Its translation is CASSPIRGNTIYF. The V call is TRBV5-6, the J call TRBJ1-3; D call uncertain. The CDR3 is made up of 13 amino acids. Trimming pared 4 bases from V and 4 bases from J, leaving 9 bases between. Germline CDR1 and CDR2: SGHDT and YYEEEE.

This clone came up a few times. The chain links TRBV6-5 to TRBJ2-7; tentatively, D is TRBD1 (5 bases). Germline-derived CDR1 and CDR2 are MNHEY and SVGAGI. The germline V and J ends were trimmed by 4 bases and 0 bases, with 13 bases remaining between them. This CDR3 has 15 residues. CDR3 residues: CASSFSFDSSYEQYF. Written as DNA, the CDR3 is TGTGCCAGCAGTTTCTCGTTTGACAGCTCCTACGAGCAGTACTTC.

The CDR3 region is CAIRGLGKNEQFF. For the CDR3, the DNA is TGTGCCATCAGGGGACTAGGGAAAAATGAGCAGTTCTTC. The genes are TRBV10-3 and TRBJ2-1; 8 nucleotides match TRBD2. The CDR3 length is 13 residues. V lost 6 bases, J lost 7 bases, and 5 bases stayed unmatched. Germline-derived CDR1 and CDR2 are ENHRY and SYGVKD.